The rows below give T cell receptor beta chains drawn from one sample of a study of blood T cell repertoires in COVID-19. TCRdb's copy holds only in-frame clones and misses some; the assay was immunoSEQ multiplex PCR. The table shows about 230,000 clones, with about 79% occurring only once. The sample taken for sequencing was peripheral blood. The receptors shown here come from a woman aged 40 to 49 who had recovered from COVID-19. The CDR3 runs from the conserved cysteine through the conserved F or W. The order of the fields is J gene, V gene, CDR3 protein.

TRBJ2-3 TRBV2 CASSASLATDTQYF
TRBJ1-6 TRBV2 CASTFLAGDSPLHF
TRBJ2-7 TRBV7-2 CASSTNDRRISYEQYF
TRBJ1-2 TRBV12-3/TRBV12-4 CASSFGVRGYTF
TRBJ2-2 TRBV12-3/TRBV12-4 CASSYSSPGELFF
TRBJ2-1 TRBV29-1 CSGQVSSGVGSYNEQFF
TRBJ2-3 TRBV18 CASSPGTGNADTQYF
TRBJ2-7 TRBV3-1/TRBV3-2 CASSPRFDEQYF
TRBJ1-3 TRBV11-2 CASSFGQGASGNTIYF
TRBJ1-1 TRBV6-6 CASSYSRAEAFF
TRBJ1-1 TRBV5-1 CASSLAGENVNEAFF
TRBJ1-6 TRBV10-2 CASSESGGQLHNSPLHF
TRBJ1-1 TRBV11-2 CASSLAYTEAFF
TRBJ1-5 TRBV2 CASSEERDQPQHF
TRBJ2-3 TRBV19 CASSIPGLAGVDTQYF
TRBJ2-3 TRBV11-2 CASSLSLEGLDTQYF
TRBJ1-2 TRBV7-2 CASSPRVGPGLGYTF
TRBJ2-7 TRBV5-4 CASSLVDEQYF
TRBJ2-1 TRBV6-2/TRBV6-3 CASSYPTGGIEQFF
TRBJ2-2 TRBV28 CASTLRRTFMESGELFF
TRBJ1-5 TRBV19 CASYRTGTHQPQHF
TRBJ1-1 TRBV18 CASSPPPRGLAFF
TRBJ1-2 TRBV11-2 CASSPWGGPTNYGYTF
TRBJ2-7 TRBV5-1 CASSGISEPGLGGEQYF
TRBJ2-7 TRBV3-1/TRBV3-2 CASSQEPGGGITYEQYF
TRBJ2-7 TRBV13 CASTRTGGGSKQYF
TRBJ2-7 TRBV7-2 CASSVLAGISYEQYF
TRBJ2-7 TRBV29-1 CSVTERGSSYEQYF